This is a list of T cell receptor beta chains from one sample in a study of control samples from healthy donors and cancer patients. The repertoire was sequenced with immunoSEQ multiplex PCR; TCRdb's copy has only in-frame clones and lacks some. The data contain about 92,000 clones, around 80% of them singletons. Sequencing was carried out using blood. The receptors shown here come from a woman in her sixties or seventies in good health. Each CDR3 is given with its conserved first and last residue. The order of the fields is D gene, V gene, J gene, clone size, CDR3 length, CDR3 protein, CDR3 DNA. D genes are given only for firm matches. Where a row states a size, it is once, few, many or the class of an expanded clone; other rows omit it.

D: -; V: TRBV6-2/TRBV6-3; J: TRBJ1-2; size: -; length: 16; CDR3: CASSSTHSLGGYGYTF; DNA: TGTGCCAGCAGTTCCACCCATTCACTGGGGGGCTATGGCTACACCTTC
D: -; V: TRBV11-2; J: TRBJ1-1; size: -; length: 14; CDR3: CASSLVAGNTEAFF; DNA: TGTGCCAGCAGCTTAGTGGCAGGGAACACTGAAGCTTTCTTT
D: -; V: TRBV14; J: TRBJ1-4; size: -; length: 12; CDR3: CASSTWGEKLFF; DNA: TGTGCCAGCAGCACGTGGGGGGAAAAACTGTTTTTT
D: -; V: TRBV5-6; J: TRBJ2-3; size: -; length: 15; CDR3: CASSLYGSSGDTQYF; DNA: TGTGCCAGCAGCTTGTATGGGAGTTCTGGGGATACGCAGTATTTT
D: TRBD1; V: TRBV18; J: TRBJ2-7; size: -; length: 15; CDR3: CASSPDLIQGYEQYF; DNA: TGTGCCAGCTCACCAGATCTTATACAGGGGTACGAGCAGTACTTC
D: -; V: TRBV29-1; J: TRBJ1-5; size: -; length: 12; CDR3: CSVGWESQPQHF; DNA: TGCAGCGTTGGGTGGGAGTCGCAGCCCCAGCATTTT
D: -; V: TRBV28; J: TRBJ2-2; size: -; length: 16; CDR3: CASSAGTGMGTGELFF; DNA: TGTGCCAGCAGTGCCGGCACAGGGATGGGCACCGGGGAGCTGTTTTTT
D: -; V: TRBV11-2; J: TRBJ1-1; size: once; length: 14; CDR3: CASSYNGANTEAFF; DNA: TGTGCCAGCAGCTACAACGGAGCGAACACTGAAGCTTTCTTT
D: TRBD1; V: TRBV28; J: TRBJ2-5; size: few; length: 14; CDR3: CASSTTGSRETQYF; DNA: TGTGCCAGCAGTACGACAGGGAGTAGGGAGACCCAGTACTTC
D: TRBD1; V: TRBV6-2/TRBV6-3; J: TRBJ2-7; size: -; length: 14; CDR3: CASSLGQGPYEQYF; DNA: TGTGCCAGCAGTTTAGGACAGGGACCCTACGAGCAGTACTTC
D: TRBD2; V: TRBV28; J: TRBJ2-6; size: -; length: 16; CDR3: CASSSGTSSGANVLTF; DNA: TGTGCCAGCAGTTCAGGGACTAGCTCTGGGGCCAACGTCCTGACTTTC
D: -; V: TRBV6-2/TRBV6-3; J: TRBJ2-1; size: -; length: 15; CDR3: CASSPRGVIYNEQFF; DNA: TGTGCCAGCAGTCCCAGGGGTGTGATCTACAATGAGCAGTTCTTC
D: -; V: TRBV10-3; J: TRBJ1-4; size: once; length: 12; CDR3: CAIGQGNEKLFF; DNA: TGTGCCATCGGGCAGGGGAATGAAAAACTGTTTTTT
D: -; V: TRBV28; J: TRBJ2-2; size: once; length: 14; CDR3: CASILGGGTGELFF; DNA: TGTGCCAGCATCTTGGGAGGGGGCACCGGGGAGCTGTTTTTT
D: -; V: TRBV3-1/TRBV3-2; J: TRBJ2-3; size: -; length: 13; CDR3: CASSQDDTDTQYF; DNA: TGTGCCAGCAGCCAAGATGATACAGATACGCAGTATTTT
D: -; V: TRBV5-5; J: TRBJ1-1; size: -; length: 16; CDR3: CASSAAGAIINTEAFF; DNA: TGTGCCAGCAGCGCCGCCGGGGCGATAATCAACACTGAAGCTTTCTTT
D: TRBD2; V: TRBV9; J: TRBJ2-2; size: -; length: 18; CDR3: CASSVTSGSPSNTGELFF; DNA: TGTGCCAGCAGCGTTACTAGCGGGTCCCCTTCGAACACCGGGGAGCTGTTTTTT
D: -; V: TRBV6-2/TRBV6-3; J: TRBJ2-1; size: -; length: 14; CDR3: CASSYRDSYNEQFF; DNA: TGTGCCAGCAGTTACAGGGATTCCTACAATGAGCAGTTCTTC
D: TRBD2; V: TRBV19; J: TRBJ2-1; size: -; length: 14; CDR3: CASSIAASGNEQFF; DNA: TGTGCCAGTAGTATAGCGGCTAGCGGGAATGAGCAGTTCTTC
D: TRBD1; V: TRBV19; J: TRBJ1-2; size: -; length: 13; CDR3: CASSPGQSYGYTF; DNA: TGTGCCAGTAGTCCGGGACAGTCCTATGGCTACACCTTC
D: -; V: TRBV23-1; J: TRBJ1-4; size: -; length: 19; CDR3: CASSQSPRGEPSTNEKLFF; DNA: TGCGCCAGCAGTCAAAGCCCTCGGGGGGAACCATCAACTAATGAAAAACTGTTTTTT
D: TRBD2; V: TRBV3-1/TRBV3-2; J: TRBJ2-5; size: few; length: 17; CDR3: CASSLGASGTDGGTQYF; DNA: TGTGCCAGCAGCCTTGGAGCTAGCGGGACGGACGGGGGGACCCAGTACTTC
D: -; V: TRBV7-2; J: TRBJ1-5; size: -; length: 13; CDR3: CASSLVSDQPQHF; DNA: TGTGCCAGCAGCTTAGTCTCCGATCAGCCCCAGCATTTT
D: -; V: TRBV5-1; J: TRBJ1-4; size: -; length: 15; CDR3: CASSIFLGGNEKLFF; DNA: TGCGCCAGCAGCATCTTTCTGGGGGGGAATGAAAAACTGTTTTTT
D: -; V: TRBV19; J: TRBJ1-6; size: -; length: 13; CDR3: CASTQTPYSPLHF; DNA: TGTGCCAGTACCCAGACACCTTATTCACCCCTCCACTTT
D: -; V: TRBV6-6; J: TRBJ1-5; size: -; length: 14; CDR3: CASSNRPPNQPQHF; DNA: TGTGCCAGCAGCAACCGGCCGCCCAATCAGCCCCAGCATTTT
D: -; V: TRBV7-9; J: TRBJ2-7; size: -; length: 15; CDR3: CASSPQALISYEQYF; DNA: TGTGCCAGCAGCCCGCAAGCTCTTATATCCTACGAGCAGTACTTC
D: -; V: TRBV6-2/TRBV6-3; J: TRBJ1-2; size: -; length: 17; CDR3: CASSYSADLGPFSGYTF; DNA: TGTGCCAGCAGTTACTCGGCCGACCTAGGGCCCTTTTCAGGCTACACCTTC
D: -; V: TRBV7-2; J: TRBJ2-1; size: -; length: 14; CDR3: CASSPTGLINEQFF; DNA: TGTGCCAGCAGCCCCACGGGGCTCATAAATGAGCAGTTCTTC
D: TRBD2; V: TRBV6-1; J: TRBJ2-7; size: -; length: 14; CDR3: CASSSLAGVYEQYF; DNA: TGTGCCAGCTCCTCACTAGCGGGAGTTTACGAGCAGTACTTC
D: TRBD1; V: TRBV6-2/TRBV6-3; J: TRBJ2-7; size: -; length: 15; CDR3: CASSYLGQGGYEQYF; DNA: TGTGCCAGCAGTTACTTGGGACAGGGGGGCTACGAGCAGTACTTC
D: TRBD1; V: TRBV4-2; J: TRBJ2-7; size: -; length: 15; CDR3: CASSQEPGGSYEQYF; DNA: TGTGCCAGCAGCCAAGAGCCAGGGGGCTCCTACGAGCAGTACTTC
D: -; V: TRBV18; J: TRBJ2-3; size: once; length: 14; CDR3: CASSVQRGGDTQYF; DNA: TGTGCCAGCTCCGTCCAAAGGGGTGGGGATACGCAGTATTTT
D: TRBD2; V: TRBV28; J: TRBJ2-3; size: -; length: 14; CDR3: CASRMGGSTDTQYF; DNA: TGTGCCAGCAGGATGGGAGGGAGCACAGATACGCAGTATTTT
D: -; V: TRBV27; J: TRBJ1-5; size: once; length: 13; CDR3: CASSPYSNQPQHF; DNA: TGTGCCAGCAGCCCCTATAGCAATCAGCCCCAGCATTTT
D: -; V: TRBV4-1; J: TRBJ1-1; size: once; length: 19; CDR3: CASSQLDGIQGSVGTEAFF; DNA: TGCGCCAGCAGCCAATTGGACGGGATTCAGGGGTCGGTGGGAACTGAAGCTTTCTTT
D: TRBD2; V: TRBV5-4; J: TRBJ2-7; size: once; length: 18; CDR3: CASSLALGLAGVSYEQYF; DNA: TGTGCCAGCAGCTTAGCACTTGGACTAGCGGGAGTGTCCTACGAGCAGTACTTC
D: -; V: TRBV7-9; J: TRBJ1-5; size: -; length: 12; CDR3: CASSEGGQPQHF; DNA: TGTGCCAGCAGCGAGGGGGGTCAGCCCCAGCATTTT
D: -; V: TRBV7-8; J: TRBJ1-4; size: few; length: 14; CDR3: CASTWKESNEKLFF; DNA: TGTGCCAGCACCTGGAAAGAGAGTAATGAAAAACTGTTTTTT
D: TRBD1; V: TRBV2; J: TRBJ2-5; size: many; length: 15; CDR3: CASSGQGAMVETQYF; DNA: TGTGCCAGCAGTGGACAGGGGGCGATGGTAGAGACCCAGTACTTC
D: -; V: TRBV15; J: TRBJ2-1; size: -; length: 15; CDR3: CATSRGRASDDEQFF; DNA: TGTGCCACCAGCAGGGGACGGGCTAGCGACGATGAGCAGTTCTTC